This T cell receptor beta chain emerged from a study of post-analysis software for immune sequencing data. Trimming cost V 2 bases and J 4 bases; bases outside gene matches: 8. The germline CDR1 and CDR2 sequences are SQVTM and ANQGSEA. CDR3 length: 16 amino acids. Study-wide results and limits: With TRBV5-6, TRBV5-1 and TRBV20-1 included, 5 or 6 TRBV segments were more frequent in patients than in controls. Under F measure analysis, samples from one preparation batch co-clustered strongly.

Unique molecular identifiers were built into the TCR beta cDNA libraries. Between about 1 and 11 million T cells gave rise to hundreds of thousands of cDNA molecules. TCRdb itself ran the PCR reads through MiXCR, one entry per CDR3 protein. The data contain around 770,000 distinct CDR3 sequences, about half of them seen just once; the ten biggest clones take up roughly 4.5%. There are a few counts of this clonotype. Its antigen is as yet unknown. The receptor's source is a girl between 5 and 17 years old with multiple sclerosis. What was sequenced was blood. V is TRBV29-1 and J is TRBJ2-1; 10 bases map to TRBD1. CDR3: CSVEPPDRGGYNEQFF. CDR3 nucleotides: TGCAGCGTTGAACCCCCGGACAGGGGGGGTTACAATGAGCAGTTCTTC.